These 20 T cell receptor beta chains share one sample of origin, sequenced in a study of cytomegalovirus exposure and HLA in healthy donors. Sequencing was performed with immunoSEQ multiplex PCR; in TCRdb, only in-frame clones are kept and a portion is missing. This table has about 68,000 clones, about 91% appearing once. Input material: PBMCs. These TCRs come from a man between 18 and 29 years old in good health and CMV-seronegative.

The CDR3 DNA follows: TGTGCCAGCAGTCTGGGGACAGGGGGCACAGATACGCAGTATTTT. It is translated as CASSLGTGGTDTQYF. J is TRBJ2-3 and V is TRBV28; 10 nucleotides align to TRBD1. Germline V CDR1 and CDR2: MDHEN, SYDVKM. The CDR3 length is 15 residues. Trimming removed 5 bases from V and 1 base from J; junction bases left unmatched: 3.

This clone was found once. The chain links TRBV7-3 to TRBJ2-2; D ambiguous. CDR1 and CDR2 from the germline V gene are SGHTA and FQGTGA. The CDR3 contains 15 residues. V lost 1 base, J lost 1 base, and 7 bases lay in between. CDR3 sequence: CASSLMGQNTGELFF. The CDR3 DNA reads TGTGCCAGCAGCTTAATGGGCCAGAACACCGGGGAGCTGTTTTTT. The whole variable domain, remainder taken from reference TRBV7-3 and TRBJ2-2, is GAGVSQTPSNKVTEKGKYVELRCDPISGHTALYWYRQSLGQGPEFLIYFQGTGAADDSGLPNDRFFAVRPEGSVSTLKIQRTERGDSAVYLCASSLMGQNTGELFFGEGSRLTVL.

V gene TRBV7-2 combines with J gene TRBJ1-3; perhaps TRBD1 as D (5 bases). V shed 5 bases and J shed 15 bases, with 17 bases lying between them. This CDR3 is 12 amino acids long. Germline loops: CDR1 SGHTA, CDR2 FQGNSA. CDR3 residues: CASSPPGGDPYF. DNA of the CDR3: TGTGCCAGCAGCCCACCTGGCGGGGACCCATATTTT.

This sequence joins TRBV6-5 and TRBJ2-5; TRBD1 matches at 7 bases. In germline, CDR1 is MNHEY, CDR2 SVGAGI. Trimming removed 6 bases from V and 5 bases from J; junction bases left unmatched: 9. This CDR3 has 14 residues. CDR3 in DNA: TGTGCCAGCAGCGCGACAGGGCGGTCGGAGACCCAGTACTTC. Translation: CASSATGRSETQYF.

The chain employs TRBV5-6 and TRBJ1-1, with D perhaps TRBD1 (6 bases). Germline assignment: CDR1 SGHDT and CDR2 YYEEEE. V lost 1 base to trimming and J lost 0 bases, with 16 bases between them. The CDR3 length is 17 residues. In nucleotides, the CDR3 is TGTGCCAGCAGCTTGCTTGGACAGAAGGAAATGAACACTGAAGCTTTCTTT. It codes for CASSLLGQKEMNTEAFF.

This chain links TRBV25-1 with TRBJ2-3; TRBD1 agrees at 9 bases. The CDR3 consists of 14 residues. With 4 bases clipped from V and 6 bases from J, the junction kept 5 bases outside the gene matches. Germline V lookup: CDR1 MGHDK, CDR2 SYGVNS. CDR3 in amino acids: CASSADRGRDTQYF. The CDR3, as DNA: TGTGCCAGCAGTGCGGACAGGGGTAGGGATACGCAGTATTTT.

The chain uses TRBV28 and TRBJ1-5; D ambiguous. V was cut by 2 bases and J by 2 bases, with 10 bases left in between. Germline-derived CDR1 and CDR2 are MDHEN and SYDVKM. The CDR3 covers 15 residues. CDR3 protein: CASSLTGGGNQPQHF. The CDR3, as DNA: TGTGCCAGCAGTTTAACGGGAGGAGGCAATCAGCCCCAGCATTTT.

This chain joins TRBV28 and TRBJ1-5, with D perhaps matching TRBD1 (5 bases). Trimming shortened V by 2 bases and J by 4 bases, and 12 bases separated the two germline ends. Looked up from germline, CDR1 is MDHEN and CDR2 is SYDVKM. The CDR3 contains 15 residues. CDR3 bases: TGTGCCAGCAGTTTACAGCAGGGTAGGAATCAGCCCCAGCATTTT. Protein sequence: CASSLQQGRNQPQHF.

V usage is TRBV7-3 and J usage is TRBJ1-1; 7 bases agree with TRBD1. The CDR3 contains 14 residues. Germline trimming cut 4 bases from V and 3 bases from J; bases unmatched to any gene: 5. The V gene's germline CDR1 is SGHTA and CDR2 FQGTGA. The CDR3 DNA sequence: TGTGCCAGCAGCTCTGGGGGGACAGACACTGAAGCTTTCTTT. Encoded protein: CASSSGGTDTEAFF. Full variable domain (rest looked up from reference TRBV7-3 and TRBJ1-1): GAGVSQTPSNKVTEKGKYVELRCDPISGHTALYWYRQSLGQGPEFLIYFQGTGAADDSGLPNDRFFAVRPEGSVSTLKIQRTERGDSAVYLCASSSGGTDTEAFFGQGTRLTVV.

The chain has TRBV5-1 and TRBJ2-2; 7 bases fit TRBD2. Germline CDR1 reads SGHRS; CDR2 reads YFSETQ. The CDR3 totals 15 residues. V was clipped by 0 bases and J by 6 bases; unmatched bases: 5. The CDR3 nucleotides are TGCGCCAGCAGCTTGGAGGGCGGGAGTGCCGGGGAGCTGTTTTTT. This encodes CASSLEGGSAGELFF.

The chain combines TRBV7-6 with TRBJ2-5; 10 positions agree with TRBD2. The V gene's germline CDR1 is SGHVS and CDR2 FNYEAQ. The V segment lost 6 bases and the J segment 4 bases; nucleotides outside the gene matches: 5. The CDR3 runs 14 residues. CDR3 residues: CASSHRLAGETQYF. CDR3 coding DNA: TGTGCCAGCAGTCACAGACTAGCGGGAGAGACCCAGTACTTC.

This clone was seen only once. This sequence joins TRBV28 and TRBJ2-1; 7 nucleotides align to TRBD2. Trimming at V came to 3 bases and at J to 7 bases, leaving 6 bases not matched to a gene. The CDR3 length is 14 residues. Germline V gene data show CDR1 as MDHEN and CDR2 as SYDVKM. CDR3 in DNA: TGTGCCAGCAGTTTCGCGGGAGCTCGAAATGAGCAGTTCTTC. Amino acid sequence: CASSFAGARNEQFF. The full variable domain, rest sourced from reference TRBV28 and TRBJ2-1, is DVKVTQSSRYLVKRTGEKVFLECVQDMDHENMFWYRQDPGLGLRLIYFSYDVKMKEKGDIPEGYSVSREKKERFSLILESASTNQTSMYLCASSFAGARNEQFFGPGTRLTVL.

V gene TRBV2 combines with J gene TRBJ2-5; 7 bases fit TRBD1. From germline, CDR1 is SNHLY and CDR2 FYNNEI. The trim removed 0 bases at V and 4 bases at J, leaving 5 bases unmatched. This CDR3 comprises 15 residues. The CDR3 spells CASSEALRGLETQYF. DNA for the CDR3: TGTGCCAGCAGTGAAGCGCTGAGGGGGCTAGAGACCCAGTACTTC.

This chain's CDR3 is CASSFGTPNTEAFF. CDR3 DNA sequence: TGTGCCAGCAGCTTCGGGACACCGAACACTGAAGCTTTCTTT. The chain has TRBV5-4 and TRBJ1-1; maybe TRBD1 (6 bases). The CDR3 extends over 14 amino acids. V was shortened by 2 bases and J by 1 base, with 9 bases between the two germline ends. Germline assignment: CDR1 SGHNT and CDR2 YYREEE (reference sequence). Full variable domain (rest looked up from reference TRBV5-4 and TRBJ1-1): ETGVTQSPTHLIKTRGQQVTLRCSSQSGHNTVSWYQQALGQGPQFIFQYYREEENGRGNFPPRFSGLQFPNYSSELNVNALELDDSALYLCASSFGTPNTEAFFGQGTRLTVV.

This chain links TRBV5-1 with TRBJ1-1; TRBD1 aligns across 8 bases. Per germline, CDR1 SGHRS and CDR2 YFSETQ. CDR3 length: 16 residues. With 4 bases clipped from V and 4 bases from J, the junction kept 12 bases outside the gene matches. The CDR3 here is CASSPGTGSVGTEAFF. The CDR3 nucleotides read TGCGCCAGCAGCCCCGGGACAGGCAGCGTCGGCACTGAAGCTTTCTTT.

The chain uses TRBV5-1 and TRBJ2-3, with TRBD2 identical over 14 bases. This CDR3 has 17 amino acids. The germline V gene encodes CDR1 SGHRS and CDR2 YFSETQ. J was trimmed by 3 bases and V by 4 bases; bases with no gene match: 7. This CDR3 reads CASSPRTSGRRTDTQYF. In nucleotides, the CDR3 is TGCGCCAGCAGCCCAAGGACTAGCGGGAGGCGGACAGATACGCAGTATTTT.

Points on this clone: The junction departs from the called germline gene at one end, perhaps through a read error. The V call is TRBV7-7, the J call TRBJ1-5; D perhaps matches TRBD1 (5 bases). The CDR3 spans 15 residues. CDR1 is SSHAT, CDR2 FNYEAQ, per germline (reference sequence). CDR3 loop: CASSLFFWGHQPQHF. CDR3 sequence (DNA): TGTGCTAGCAGCTTATTTTTTTGGGGCCATCAGCCCCAGCATTTT.

This clone was seen only once. The CDR3 sequence is CASSQDYAGSHTGELFF. The CDR3 DNA sequence: TGCGCCAGCAGCCAAGACTACGCGGGAAGCCACACCGGGGAGCTGTTTTTT. The chain is built from TRBV4-3 and TRBJ2-2; TRBD2 might be the D (6 bases). Trimming left V 0 bases short and J 3 bases short, with 14 bases between. CDR3 length: 17 residues. CDR1 is LGHNA, CDR2 YSLEER, per germline.

V and J are TRBV9 and TRBJ2-2, with D possibly TRBD2 on 6 matching bases. The V and J ends lost 0 bases and 1 base respectively, with 10 bases between them. This CDR3 comprises 16 residues. Germline V gives CDR1 SGDLS, CDR2 YYNGEE. In nucleotides, the CDR3 is TGTGCCAGCAGCGTAGCAGGGCGGGAGAACACCGGGGAGCTGTTTTTT. Its translation is CASSVAGRENTGELFF.

The rearrangement links TRBV6-5 to TRBJ2-3; D is uncertain. There are 16 residues in the CDR3. CDR1 and CDR2 from the germline V gene are MNHEY and SVGAGI. Trimming took 2 bases from V and 0 from J, leaving 12 bases between them. CDR3: CASSYQAPVSTDTQYF. CDR3 bases: TGTGCCAGCAGTTACCAGGCACCAGTAAGCACAGATACGCAGTATTTT.